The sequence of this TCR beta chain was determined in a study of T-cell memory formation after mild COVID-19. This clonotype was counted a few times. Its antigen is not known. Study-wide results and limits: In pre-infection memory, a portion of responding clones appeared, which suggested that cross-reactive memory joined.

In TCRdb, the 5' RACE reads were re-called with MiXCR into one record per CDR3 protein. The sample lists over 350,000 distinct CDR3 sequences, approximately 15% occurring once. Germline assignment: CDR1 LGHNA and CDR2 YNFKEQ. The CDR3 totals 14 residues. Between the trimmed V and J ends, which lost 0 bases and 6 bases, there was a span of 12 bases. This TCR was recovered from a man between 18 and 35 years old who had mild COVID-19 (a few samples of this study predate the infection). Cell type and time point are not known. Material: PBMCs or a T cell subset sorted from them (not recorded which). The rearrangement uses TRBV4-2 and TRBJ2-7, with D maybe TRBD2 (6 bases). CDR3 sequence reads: CASSQELGTREQYF. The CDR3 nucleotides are TGTGCCAGCAGCCAAGAACTAGGGACTCGCGAGCAGTACTTC.